The 21 T cell receptor beta chains below come from one sample, sequenced in a study of T-cell memory formation after mild COVID-19. TCRdb recomputed calls from the 5' RACE reads with MiXCR, one row per CDR3 protein. The table lists about 450,000 distinct CDR3 sequences, 23% of them singletons. Sequences were obtained from PBMCs or a T cell subset sorted from them (not recorded which). These receptors all come from an adult woman who had mild COVID-19 (a few samples of this study predate the infection). Cell type and time point are not known.

Only a few counts were recorded for this clonotype. The chain has TRBV12-3 or TRBV12-4 and TRBJ1-4, with D possibly TRBD1 on 6 matching bases. The CDR3 extends over 17 amino acids. Trimming left V 5 bases short and J 5 bases short, with 21 bases between. The CDR3 DNA follows: TGTGCCAGCAGTGCGGACAGCCGTGGATTCTGGAATGAAAAACTGTTTTTT. Translation gives CASSADSRGFWNEKLFF.

The chain carries TRBV25-1 and TRBJ2-7, with D perhaps matching TRBD1 or TRBD2 (5 bases each). Germline V CDR1 and CDR2: MGHDK, SYGVNS. Trimming pared 3 bases from V and 2 bases from J, leaving 14 bases between. The CDR3 is 15 amino acids. CDR3: CASSDTGTRAYEQYF. As DNA, the CDR3 is TGTGCCAGCAGTGACACCGGGACCAGGGCCTACGAGCAGTACTTC.

This clonotype occurred a few times. This chain joins TRBV6-1 and TRBJ2-2; 7 bases agree with TRBD2. The length of the CDR3 is 13 residues. The V gene's germline CDR1 is MNHNS and CDR2 SASEGT. The V gene end was trimmed by 8 bases and the J gene end by 2 bases; junction bases not matched to a gene: 2. CDR3 region: CASLGLNTGELFF. DNA of the CDR3: TGTGCCAGCCTGGGACTAAACACCGGGGAGCTGTTTTTT.

The chain couples TRBV7-2 to TRBJ1-2, with 8 nucleotides matching TRBD1. CDR3 length: 16 residues. V dropped 5 bases and J dropped 6; count of bases not matched to a gene: 14. CDR1 is SGHTA, CDR2 FQGNSA, per germline. The CDR3 here is CASSTSSGNRGNGYTF. The CDR3 DNA sequence: TGTGCCAGCAGCACCTCCTCGGGAAACAGGGGGAATGGCTACACCTTC.

This clonotype turned up a few times. At one end, the junction sequence differs from germline, possibly due to a read error. The chain joins TRBV7-7 to TRBJ2-5; no clear D gene. This CDR3 region has 13 residues. CDR1 is SSHAT, CDR2 FNYEAQ, per germline (reference sequence). The CDR3 DNA follows: TGTGCTAGCAGCTTGGGCCACGAAGAGACCCAGTACTTC. This sequence encodes CASSLGHEETQYF.

This clonotype was counted between two and nine times. The rearrangement links TRBV15 to TRBJ1-1; no definite D call. The CDR3 totals 13 residues. Germline-derived CDR1 and CDR2 are LNHNV and YYDKDF (reference sequence). V was trimmed by 3 bases and J by 3 bases, leaving 8 bases between them. The CDR3 spells CATSSDRDTEAFF. In DNA, the CDR3 is TGTGCCACCAGCAGTGATCGGGACACTGAAGCTTTCTTT.

This clonotype was counted only a few times. V is TRBV6-5 and J is TRBJ2-5, with a tentative D call TRBD2 (6 bases). This CDR3 is 14 amino acids long. Germline CDR1 reads MNHEY; CDR2 reads SVGAGI. The germline V and J ends were trimmed by 0 bases and 4 bases, with 9 bases remaining between them. In DNA, the CDR3 is TGTGCCAGCAGTTACTCGAACGGGGGAGAGACCCAGTACTTC. This codes for CASSYSNGGETQYF.

A few counts support this clonotype. This chain links TRBV12-3 or TRBV12-4 with TRBJ2-4; D is unresolved. The V gene lost 5 bases and the J gene lost 7 bases, with 12 bases spanning the gap. The CDR3 loop spans 13 amino acids. The CDR3 nucleotides are TGTGCCAGCAGTACCCGGGCCCGGAACATTCAGTACTTC. Amino acids: CASSTRARNIQYF.

The chain has TRBV6-5 and TRBJ1-2; no clear D gene. The V and J ends lost 0 bases and 2 bases respectively, with 10 bases between them. There are 15 residues in the CDR3. Germline CDR1 reads MNHEY; CDR2 reads SVGAGI. DNA of the CDR3: TGTGCCAGCAGTTACTCCGTGAAGAGGAACTATGGCTACACCTTC. Translation: CASSYSVKRNYGYTF.

This clonotype turned up a few times. J is TRBJ2-3 and V is TRBV9; 8 bases map to TRBD2. V trimming: 3 bases; J trimming: 1 base; junction bases outside the gene matches: 4. Per the germline V gene, CDR1 is SGDLS and CDR2 is YYNGEE. This CDR3 has 15 residues. CDR3 residues: CASSEASGRTDTQYF. The CDR3 DNA follows: TGTGCCAGCAGCGAGGCTAGCGGGCGCACAGATACGCAGTATTTT.

This rearrangement joins TRBV6-1 to TRBJ2-7, with D unresolved. From germline, CDR1 is MNHNS and CDR2 SASEGT. The CDR3 runs to 13 residues. V lost 4 bases and J lost 7, with 14 bases in between. Here the CDR3 reads CASSAGGDLEQYF. The CDR3 DNA reads TGTGCCAGCAGTGCTGGCGGAGATCTGGAGCAGTACTTC.

The rearrangement uses TRBV4-1 and TRBJ1-2; 7 bases map to TRBD1. The germline gives CDR1 MGHRA, CDR2 YSYEKL. V was clipped by 1 base and J by 0 bases; unmatched bases: 5. The CDR3 runs to 16 residues. The CDR3 is CASSQAGTAPNYGYTF. In nucleotides, the CDR3 is TGCGCCAGCAGCCAAGCGGGGACAGCTCCTAACTATGGCTACACCTTC.

The chain combines TRBV6-6 with TRBJ1-1; no firm D call. Germline-derived CDR1 and CDR2 are MNHNY and SVGAGI (reference sequence). The CDR3 loop spans 13 amino acids. Trimming left V 5 bases short and J 2 bases short, with 9 bases between. Here the CDR3 reads CASSPESNTEAFF. CDR3 DNA: TGTGCCAGCAGTCCCGAATCCAACACTGAAGCTTTCTTT.

There are a few counts of this clonotype. The chain employs TRBV20-1 and TRBJ1-2, with 9 nucleotides matching TRBD1. CDR3 length equals 13 residues. From germline, CDR1 is DFQATT and CDR2 SNEGSKA (reference sequence). Trimming at V came to 6 bases and at J to 2 bases, leaving 4 bases not matched to a gene. This chain's CDR3 is CSADDRGNYGYTF. CDR3 sequence (DNA): TGCAGTGCCGACGACAGGGGGAACTATGGCTACACCTTC.

The table lists this clonotype with a count of one. V gene TRBV14 combines with J gene TRBJ1-3, with D hard to call. V lost 4 bases and J 7 bases, leaving 11 bases between the germline ends. The CDR3 sequence is 13 residues long. Germline-derived CDR1 and CDR2 are SGHDN and FVKESK. The CDR3 nucleotides are TGTGCCAGCAGCCCTTTTATGGAGAACACCATATATTTT. It codes for CASSPFMENTIYF.

This clonotype showed up just a few times. This chain joins TRBV18 and TRBJ2-7; TRBD1 matches 8 bases. CDR1 is KGHSH and CDR2 is LQKENI in the germline V gene. This CDR3 spans 15 amino acids. With 6 bases clipped from V and 0 bases from J, the junction kept 7 bases outside the gene matches. This CDR3 reads CASSEGQASSYEQYF. Written as DNA, the CDR3 is TGTGCCAGCTCGGAGGGACAGGCGAGCTCCTACGAGCAGTACTTC.

The chain combines TRBV5-1 with TRBJ2-1, with TRBD2 identical over 12 bases. CDR3 length: 15 residues. In germline, CDR1 is SGHRS, CDR2 YFSETQ. J was trimmed by 8 bases and V by 4 bases; bases with no gene match: 7. This CDR3 reads CASSHPSGRGDEQFF. The DNA for the CDR3 is TGCGCCAGCAGCCACCCTAGCGGGAGGGGAGATGAGCAGTTCTTC.

This chain uses TRBV5-1 with TRBJ2-3; 7 bases are shared with TRBD1. Germline CDR1 and CDR2: SGHRS and YFSETQ. V lost 7 bases, J lost 2 bases, and 13 bases stayed unmatched. The CDR3 loop spans 16 amino acids. This chain's CDR3 is CASCKSGTEATDTQYF. The CDR3 coding sequence is TGCGCCAGCTGTAAGTCCGGGACAGAGGCCACAGATACGCAGTATTTT.

CDR3 coding DNA: TGTGCCAGCAGTTCCGACCTGAAGGGGAGCAATCAGCCCCAGCATTTT. Protein: CASSSDLKGSNQPQHF. The chain uses TRBV6-6 and TRBJ1-5; D possibly corresponds to TRBD1 (5 bases). The CDR3 contains 16 residues. The germline V and J ends were trimmed by 4 bases and 1 base, with 14 bases remaining between them. CDR1 MNHNY and CDR2 SVGAGI come from the germline V gene (reference sequence).

This clonotype was counted between two and nine times. V usage is TRBV19 and J usage is TRBJ1-5, with no clear D. Trimming stripped 3 bases from V and 4 bases from J, with 13 bases between. The CDR3 spans 15 residues. Germline V gene data show CDR1 as LNHDA and CDR2 as SQIVND (reference sequence). CDR3 DNA: TGTGCCAGTAGTATTCCCGGGAGGAAAAATCAGCCCCAGCATTTT. This codes for CASSIPGRKNQPQHF.

This clonotype was detected a few times. The chain uses TRBV20-1 and TRBJ2-1; D possibly corresponds to TRBD2 (5 bases). Germline CDR1 reads DFQATT; CDR2 reads SNEGSKA (reference sequence). The CDR3 spans 14 residues. Trimming took off 5 bases at V and 3 bases at J, with 14 bases between the two ends. In DNA, the CDR3 is TGCAGTGCTGCCTCCGAGGGTTACTACAATGAGCAGTTCTTC. This gives the protein CSAASEGYYNEQFF.